These 23 T cell receptor beta chains came from one sample sequenced in a study of blood T cell repertoires in COVID-19. Assay used: immunoSEQ multiplex PCR; TCRdb lists only in-frame clones, some missing. The table shows 220,000 or so clones, with 65% to 85% occurring only once. The material sequenced was PBMCs or T cells enriched from blood (not recorded which). These receptors were obtained from a woman between 40 and 55 years old who had recovered from COVID-19.

This clone showed up just a few times. The chain has TRBV27 and TRBJ1-6; D may be TRBD1 (5 bases). The CDR3 totals 17 residues. CDR1 is MNHEY, CDR2 SMNVEV, per germline (reference sequence). Trimming cost V 3 bases and J 7 bases, with 19 bases left between them. CDR3 sequence (DNA): TGTGCCAGCAGTTTCGGCACATCCAGGGCTTCAAATTCACCCCTCCACTTT. Its protein is CASSFGTSRASNSPLHF.

V and J are TRBV5-8 and TRBJ2-2; TRBD2 is a possible D gene (5 bases). V was trimmed by 3 bases and J by 7 bases, leaving 13 bases between them. Germline loops: CDR1 SGHTS, CDR2 YDEGEE. The CDR3 is made up of 14 amino acids. Written as DNA, the CDR3 is TGTGCCAGCAGCTGGAGGTGGGGAAACGGGGAGCTGTTTTTT. It specifies CASSWRWGNGELFF.

This chain links TRBV4-1 with TRBJ1-4, with D tentatively TRBD1 (6 bases). V gave up 6 bases and J gave up 5 bases, with 10 bases separating them. This CDR3 has 13 amino acids. Germline V gives CDR1 MGHRA, CDR2 YSYEKL. This CDR3 is CASRKQGNEKLFF. The CDR3 DNA is TGCGCCAGCAGGAAACAGGGAAATGAAAAACTGTTTTTT.

This clone occurred once. The chain couples TRBV27 to TRBJ2-1; 10 bases align to TRBD2. The CDR3 runs 16 residues. The trim removed 6 bases at V and 2 bases at J, leaving 7 bases unmatched. Germline lookup yields CDR1 MNHEY and CDR2 SMNVEV (reference sequence). The CDR3 DNA is TGTGCCAGCAGCGCTAGCGGGAGAGCCCCCTACAATGAGCAGTTCTTC. Translation: CASSASGRAPYNEQFF.

J is TRBJ2-1 and V is TRBV19, with D possibly matching TRBD2 (6 bases). The CDR3 consists of 15 residues. Germline loops: CDR1 LNHDA, CDR2 SQIVND (reference sequence). Trimming removed 10 bases from V and 3 bases from J, with 19 bases in between. CDR3 protein: CATSLDSGNYNEQFF. The DNA of the CDR3 is TGTGCCACAAGCCTCGATAGCGGCAACTACAATGAGCAGTTCTTC. The full variable domain, in which reference TRBV19 and TRBJ2-1 provide the parts outside the CDR3, is DGGITQSPKYLFRKEGQNVTLSCEQNLNHDAMYWYRQDPGQGLRLIYYSQIVNDFQKGDIAEGYSVSREKKESFPLTVTSAQKNPTAFYLCATSLDSGNYNEQFFGPGTRLTVL.

J is TRBJ2-2 and V is TRBV10-3; D gene ambiguous. The CDR3 loop spans 13 amino acids. Germline-derived CDR1 and CDR2 are ENHRY and SYGVKD. V dropped 1 base and J dropped 5 bases, with 5 bases sitting between them. In DNA, the CDR3 is TGTGCCATCAGTGAGTACTTAACCGGGGAGCTGTTTTTT. It codes for CAISEYLTGELFF.

The V and J genes are TRBV10-1 and TRBJ2-5, with TRBD2 matching 16 bases. Trimming removed 4 bases from V and 1 base from J; junction bases left unmatched: 15. From germline, CDR1 is WNHNN and CDR2 SYGVQD (reference sequence). The CDR3 consists of 21 residues. The DNA of the CDR3 is TGCGCCAGCAGTGTGCCACTCGGGACTAGCGGGAGGGCCTTTCCCCAAGAGACCCAGTACTTC. Its protein product is CASSVPLGTSGRAFPQETQYF.

The chain employs TRBV6-2 or TRBV6-3 and TRBJ2-1, with 10 bases matching TRBD1. From germline, CDR1 is MNHEY and CDR2 SVGEGT. CDR3 length: 16 residues. V trimming: 6 bases; J trimming: 12 bases; junction bases outside the gene matches: 17. The CDR3 sequence: CASSPYLTGGGLGQFF. In DNA form, the CDR3 reads TGTGCCAGCAGCCCTTACCTGACAGGGGGCGGGTTGGGGCAGTTCTTC.

V gene TRBV4-1 combines with J gene TRBJ2-1; 11 bases align to TRBD2. Per germline, CDR1 MGHRA and CDR2 YSYEKL. The CDR3 is made up of 15 amino acids. V trimming: 1 base; J trimming: 4 bases; junction bases outside the gene matches: 0. The CDR3 DNA reads TGCGCCAGCAGCCAAGGACTAGCGGGGTACAATGAGCAGTTCTTC. It translates to CASSQGLAGYNEQFF.

The chain carries TRBV6-6 and TRBJ2-7, with D possibly matching TRBD1 (5 bases). The CDR3 is made up of 15 amino acids. The V gene lost 1 base and the J gene lost 0 bases, with 10 bases spanning the gap. Germline V gene lookup returns CDR1 MNHNY and CDR2 SVGAGI (reference sequence). The CDR3 here is CASSYFDRTSYEQYF. The CDR3 bases are TGTGCCAGCAGTTACTTCGACAGAACCTCCTACGAGCAGTACTTC.

This clone was counted ten times or more. The chain combines TRBV6-4 with TRBJ2-3; 8 nucleotides line up with TRBD1. In germline, CDR1 is MRHNA, CDR2 SNTAGT. The CDR3 has 15 amino acids. V lost 3 bases, J lost 3 bases, and 5 bases stayed unmatched. This CDR3 reads CASSDATGATDTQYF. The CDR3 coding sequence is TGTGCCAGCAGTGATGCGACAGGGGCAACAGATACGCAGTATTTT.

V and J are TRBV27 and TRBJ2-2; 8 nucleotides line up with TRBD2. Germline-derived CDR1 and CDR2 are MNHEY and SMNVEV (reference sequence). The CDR3 is 15 amino acids. V was pared by 3 bases and J by 5 bases, with 5 bases of the junction left unmatched. The CDR3 DNA follows: TGTGCCAGCAGTTTCGGGACTAGTTGGACCGGGGAGCTGTTTTTT. Residues: CASSFGTSWTGELFF.

The rearrangement joins TRBV6-2 or TRBV6-3 to TRBJ1-2; D is possibly TRBD1 (6 bases). Trimming stripped 2 bases from V and 3 bases from J, with 22 bases between. CDR1 is MNHEY, CDR2 SVGEGT, per germline. The CDR3 covers 18 residues. CDR3 protein: CASSYPSEPTGPDYGYTF. CDR3 nucleotides: TGTGCCAGCAGTTACCCGAGTGAGCCGACAGGTCCAGACTATGGCTACACCTTC.

The J gene is TRBJ2-2, the V gene TRBV7-2, with D possibly matching TRBD1 (5 bases). The CDR3 runs 17 residues. The germline V gene encodes CDR1 SGHTA and CDR2 FQGNSA. V was trimmed by 5 bases and J by 4 bases, leaving 20 bases between them. The CDR3, as DNA: TGTGCCAGCAGCCACTCGAGAGCAGGGCTGGGCACCGGGGAGCTGTTTTTT. It is translated as CASSHSRAGLGTGELFF.

This chain uses TRBV7-2 with TRBJ2-3, with 7 positions matching TRBD1. With V trimmed by 2 bases and J by 2 bases, 7 bases remained unmatched. Germline values: CDR1 SGHTA, CDR2 FQGNSA. CDR3 length equals 16 residues. The CDR3 spells CASSLRQGSITDTQYF. CDR3 bases: TGTGCCAGCAGCTTAAGACAGGGCAGTATCACAGATACGCAGTATTTT.

This chain links TRBV24-1 with TRBJ2-2; TRBD1 matches at 7 bases. The V segment lost 5 bases and the J segment 1 base; nucleotides outside the gene matches: 6. The CDR3 contains 16 residues. Germline CDR1 KGHDR, CDR2 SFDVKD. CDR3 sequence reads: CATSVNRGRNTGELFF. The CDR3 nucleotides are TGTGCCACCAGTGTTAACAGGGGACGGAACACCGGGGAGCTGTTTTTT.

The CDR3 here is CASSYSAIQAFF. For the CDR3, the DNA is TGTGCCAGCAGTTACTCTGCTATTCAAGCTTTCTTT. The chain links TRBV6-2 or TRBV6-3 to TRBJ1-1; D call uncertain. The germline gives CDR1 MNHEY, CDR2 SVGEGT. This CDR3 is built from 12 residues. V lost 0 bases and J 9 bases, leaving 8 bases between the germline ends.

J is TRBJ1-5 and V is TRBV28, with D unresolved. V was pared by 1 base and J by 2 bases, with 6 bases between. This CDR3 has 14 residues. The V gene's germline CDR1 is MDHEN and CDR2 SYDVKM. CDR3 nucleotides: TGTGCCAGCAGTTTATCGAGTGGCAATCAGCCCCAGCATTTT. This sequence encodes CASSLSSGNQPQHF.

This chain uses TRBV28 with TRBJ2-7; TRBD2 aligns across 7 bases. CDR3 length: 14 amino acids. V trimming: 7 bases; J trimming: 3 bases; junction bases outside the gene matches: 9. Per the germline V gene, CDR1 is MDHEN and CDR2 is SYDVKM. The CDR3 DNA follows: TGTGCCAGCACCCAAAGCGGGGTAGGCTACGAGCAGTACGTC. Translating gives CASTQSGVGYEQYV.

V usage is TRBV7-2 and J usage is TRBJ2-1; 7 nucleotides align to TRBD1. J was trimmed by 5 bases and V by 9 bases; bases with no gene match: 10. Looked up from germline, CDR1 is SGHTA and CDR2 is FQGNSA. The CDR3 runs 14 residues. For the CDR3, the DNA is TGTGCCAGTATGGGACAGAATCTGGACAATGAGCAGTTCTTC. Translated: CASMGQNLDNEQFF.

About this clone itself: Sequence at one end of the junction differs from germline and may be a read error. This chain connects TRBV6-2 or TRBV6-3 to TRBJ1-6; 7 bases line up with TRBD1. CDR3 length equals 11 residues. The germline V gene encodes CDR1 MNHEY and CDR2 SVGEGT. CDR3 residues: CANSNRGPLHF. Written as DNA, the CDR3 is TGTGCCAACAGTAACAGGGGACCCCTCCACTTT.

Note on this clone: One end of the junction fails to match germline, which may point to a read error. V usage is TRBV19 and J usage is TRBJ1-2; no clear D gene. Germline loops: CDR1 LNHDA, CDR2 SQIVND (reference sequence). The CDR3 sequence is 12 residues long. CDR3 region: CANSMLGDGYTF. CDR3 coding DNA: TGTGCCAATAGTATGTTAGGAGATGGCTACACCTTC. Combining the CDR3 with reference TRBV19 and TRBJ1-2 gives the whole variable domain DGGITQSPKYLFRKEGQNVTLSCEQNLNHDAMYWYRQDPGQGLRLIYYSQIVNDFQKGDIAEGYSVSREKKESFPLTVTSAQKNPTAFYLCANSMLGDGYTFGSGTRLTVV.

The chain links TRBV5-1 to TRBJ2-1; 9 bases match TRBD1. The CDR3 runs to 16 residues. Trimming at V came to 0 bases and at J to 6 bases, leaving 7 bases not matched to a gene. Germline V gene lookup returns CDR1 SGHRS and CDR2 YFSETQ. The CDR3 coding sequence is TGCGCCAGCAGCTTGGACGGGACAGGGAGCCCCAATGAGCAGTTCTTC. This translates into CASSLDGTGSPNEQFF.